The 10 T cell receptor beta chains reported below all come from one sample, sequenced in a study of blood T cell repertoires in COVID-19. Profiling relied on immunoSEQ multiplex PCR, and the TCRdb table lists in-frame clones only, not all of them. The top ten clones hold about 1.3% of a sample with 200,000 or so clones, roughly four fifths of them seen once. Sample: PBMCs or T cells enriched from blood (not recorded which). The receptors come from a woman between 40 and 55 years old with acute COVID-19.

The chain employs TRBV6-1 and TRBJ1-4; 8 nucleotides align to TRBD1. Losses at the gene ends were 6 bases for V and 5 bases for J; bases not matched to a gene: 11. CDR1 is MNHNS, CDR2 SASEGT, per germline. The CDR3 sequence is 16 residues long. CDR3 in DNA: TGTGCCAGCAGGGAATCGGCGGGGACAGGCAATGAAAAACTGTTTTTT. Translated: CASRESAGTGNEKLFF.

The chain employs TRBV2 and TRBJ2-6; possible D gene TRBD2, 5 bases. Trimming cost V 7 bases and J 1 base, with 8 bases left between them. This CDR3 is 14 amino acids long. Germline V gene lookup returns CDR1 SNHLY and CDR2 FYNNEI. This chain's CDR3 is CASKGDSGANVLTF. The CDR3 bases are TGTGCCAGCAAGGGAGATTCTGGGGCCAACGTCCTGACTTTC.

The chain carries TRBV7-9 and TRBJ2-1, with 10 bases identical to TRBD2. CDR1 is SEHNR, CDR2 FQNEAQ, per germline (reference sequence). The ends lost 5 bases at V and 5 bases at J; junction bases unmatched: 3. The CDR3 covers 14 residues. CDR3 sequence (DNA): TGTGCCAGCAGCCCGACTAGCGGGCACAATGAGCAGTTCTTC. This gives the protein CASSPTSGHNEQFF.

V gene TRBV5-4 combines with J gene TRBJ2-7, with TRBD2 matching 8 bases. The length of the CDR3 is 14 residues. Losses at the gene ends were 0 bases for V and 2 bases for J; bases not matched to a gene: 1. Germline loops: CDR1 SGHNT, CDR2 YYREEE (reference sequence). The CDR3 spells CASSLGGGPYEQYF. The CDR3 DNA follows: TGTGCCAGCAGCTTGGGCGGGGGGCCCTACGAGCAGTACTTC.

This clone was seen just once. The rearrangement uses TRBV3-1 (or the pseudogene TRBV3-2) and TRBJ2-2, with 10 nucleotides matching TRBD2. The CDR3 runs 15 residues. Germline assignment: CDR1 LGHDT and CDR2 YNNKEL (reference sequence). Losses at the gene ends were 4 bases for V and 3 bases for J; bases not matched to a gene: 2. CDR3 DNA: TGTGCCAGCAGCCCCCTAGCGGGAGACACCGGGGAGCTGTTTTTT. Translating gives CASSPLAGDTGELFF.

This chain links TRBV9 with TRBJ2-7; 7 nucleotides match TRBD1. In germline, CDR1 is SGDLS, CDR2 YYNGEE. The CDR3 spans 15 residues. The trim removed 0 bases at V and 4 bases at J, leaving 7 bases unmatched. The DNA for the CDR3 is TGTGCCAGCAGCGTAGGTATAGGGGGCGGTTACGAGCAGTACTTC. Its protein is CASSVGIGGGYEQYF.

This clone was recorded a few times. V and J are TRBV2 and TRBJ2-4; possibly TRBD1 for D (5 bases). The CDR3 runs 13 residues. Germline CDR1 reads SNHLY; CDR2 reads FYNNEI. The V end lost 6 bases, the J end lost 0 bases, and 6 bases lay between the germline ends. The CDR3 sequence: CASRTVAKNIQYF. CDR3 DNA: TGTGCCAGCAGGACAGTAGCCAAAAACATTCAGTACTTC.

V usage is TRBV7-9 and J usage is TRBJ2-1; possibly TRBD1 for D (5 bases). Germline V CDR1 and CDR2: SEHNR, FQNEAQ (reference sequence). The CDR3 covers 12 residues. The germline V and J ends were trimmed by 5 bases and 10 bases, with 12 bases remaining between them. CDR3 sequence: CASSGQGGEQFF. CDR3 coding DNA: TGTGCCAGCAGCGGGCAGGGTGGCGAGCAGTTCTTC.

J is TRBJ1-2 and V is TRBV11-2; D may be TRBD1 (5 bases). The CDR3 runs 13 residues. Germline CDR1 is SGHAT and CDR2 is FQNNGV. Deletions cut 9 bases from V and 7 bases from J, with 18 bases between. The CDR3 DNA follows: TGTGCCAGTTTAGGGGCGGTTAGGCGTGGCTACACCTTC. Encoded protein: CASLGAVRRGYTF. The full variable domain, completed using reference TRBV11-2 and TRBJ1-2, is EAGVAQSPRYKIIEKRQSVAFWCNPISGHATLYWYQQILGQGPKLLIQFQNNGVVDDSQLPKDRFSAERLKGVDSTLKIQPAKLEDSAVYLCASLGAVRRGYTFGSGTRLTVV.

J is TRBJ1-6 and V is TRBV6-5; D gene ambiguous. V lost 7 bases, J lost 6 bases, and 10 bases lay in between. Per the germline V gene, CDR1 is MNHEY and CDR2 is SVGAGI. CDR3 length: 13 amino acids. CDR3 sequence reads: CASTREGNSPLHF. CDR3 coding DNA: TGTGCCAGCACCCGGGAGGGTAATTCACCCCTCCACTTT.